This T cell receptor beta chain was sequenced during a study of T cell repertoires in aging, cancer and after chemotherapy. Broader study findings: Age-matched healthy donors had significantly more diverse, less clonal blood TCR repertoires than untreated cancer patients.

Amplification of TCR beta used genomic DNA extracted from peripheral blood. Germline CDR1 ENHRY, CDR2 SYGVKD. V lost 0 bases and J 8 bases, leaving 14 bases between the germline ends. The CDR3 covers 15 residues. Multiplex touch-down PCR with TRB-A/B primers amplified rearranged V-D-J TRB sequences. A single record per CDR3 protein comes from TCRdb applying MiXCR to the multiplex PCR reads. This repertoire shows about 980 distinct CDR3 sequences, roughly 27% found once; its top ten account for around two fifths. A few counts support this clonotype. Antigen specificity is unknown. The sequence was collected from a human donor with a blood cancer. The specimen sequenced was blood. The chain joins TRBV10-3 to TRBJ1-5; a weak D match, TRBD1 (5 bases). The CDR3 sequence: CAISESSAGSEPQHF. The CDR3 region has the DNA TGTGCCATCAGTGAGTCATCGGCAGGGTCAGAGCCCCAGCATTTT.